This TCR beta chain stems from a study of T cells in Graves' hyperthyroidism and ophthalmopathy. General study results and limits: Ophthalmopathy and stable hyperthyroidism were told apart by a 13 V-J model. Ophthalmopathy got predicted by the model a median about six months before its onset.

RNA transcripts served as the template for amplifying TCR beta CDR3 regions. First-round RT-PCR with HTBI primers amplified the TCR CDR3 region. Via MiXCR, TCRdb re-called the multiplex PCR reads, giving one row per CDR3 protein. The sample holds roughly 400,000 distinct CDR3 sequences, roughly an eighth seen once. The CDR3 has 17 amino acids. V was pared by 3 bases and J by 5 bases, with 14 bases of the junction left unmatched. Germline-derived CDR1 and CDR2 are SGHRS and YFSETQ. Clinical symptoms, serum thyroxine and TRAb, thyroid ultrasound and orbital computed tomography were used for the diagnoses. This clonotype appeared many times. The antigen is unknown.

The V call is TRBV5-1, the J call TRBJ2-3; 8 bases agree with TRBD1. The sample was blood. The clonotype originates from a man in his fifties or sixties with Graves' ophthalmopathy. The CDR3 DNA reads as TGCGCCAGCAGCTGGATAATAAGGACAGGGACCGGAGATACGCAGTATTTT. As protein: CASSWIIRTGTGDTQYF.